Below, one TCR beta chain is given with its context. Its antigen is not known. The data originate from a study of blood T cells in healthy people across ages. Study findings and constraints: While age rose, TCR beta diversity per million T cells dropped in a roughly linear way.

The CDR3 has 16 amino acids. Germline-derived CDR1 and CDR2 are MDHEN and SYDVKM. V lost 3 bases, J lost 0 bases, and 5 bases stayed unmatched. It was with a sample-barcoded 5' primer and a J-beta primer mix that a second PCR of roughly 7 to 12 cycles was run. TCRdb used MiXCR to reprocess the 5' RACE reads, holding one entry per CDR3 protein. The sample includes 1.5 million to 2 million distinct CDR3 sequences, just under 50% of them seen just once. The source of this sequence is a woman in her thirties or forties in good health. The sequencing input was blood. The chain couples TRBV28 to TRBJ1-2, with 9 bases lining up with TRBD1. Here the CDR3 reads CASSFPGQGTNYGYTF. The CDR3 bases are TGTGCCAGCAGTTTCCCAGGACAGGGGACTAACTATGGCTACACCTTC.